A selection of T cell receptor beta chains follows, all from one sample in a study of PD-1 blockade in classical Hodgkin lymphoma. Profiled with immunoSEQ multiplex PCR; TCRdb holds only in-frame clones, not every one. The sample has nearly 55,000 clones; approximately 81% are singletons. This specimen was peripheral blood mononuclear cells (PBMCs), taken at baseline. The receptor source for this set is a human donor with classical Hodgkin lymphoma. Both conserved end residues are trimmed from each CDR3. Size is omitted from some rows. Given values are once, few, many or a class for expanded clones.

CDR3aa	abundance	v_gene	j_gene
ASSIGLGYNEQF	NA	TRBV7-2	TRBJ2-1
ASSLKGYGNTIY	once	TRBV28	TRBJ1-3
ASSVDGSLYNEQF	NA	TRBV7-3	TRBJ2-1
ASSSLGGNTGELF	NA	TRBV11-2	TRBJ2-2
ASSFTGQGFFDTEAF	NA	TRBV7-9	TRBJ1-1
ASSPGTSGLYQETQY	NA	TRBV11-2	TRBJ2-5
ASWLGSYNEQF	NA	TRBV10-2	TRBJ2-1
ASSLSSGTGLAKNIQY	NA	TRBV5-1	TRBJ2-4
ASSIDGTEYYGYT	NA	TRBV19	TRBJ1-2
ASSQEPGQGTRITSTDTQY	NA	TRBV4-1	TRBJ2-3
ASSQQGAGANVLT	NA	TRBV4-3	TRBJ2-6
AISESEGDQPQH	few	TRBV10-3	TRBJ1-5
ASSFIQGVDTQY	NA	TRBV5-1	TRBJ2-3
ASRPRGFYRYGYT	NA	TRBV7-2	TRBJ1-2
ASSSNRGLDNEQF	NA	TRBV5-6	TRBJ2-1
AWSGTGVPITYEQY	NA	TRBV30	TRBJ2-7
ASTVQRDNNQPQH	NA	TRBV6-1	TRBJ1-5
SAQYQETQY	NA	TRBV20-1	TRBJ2-5
ASSPWGGRAPGANVLT	NA	TRBV11-3	TRBJ2-6
ASSLQGEVPQH	NA	TRBV6-1	TRBJ1-5
AISTPVEGNEQF	NA	TRBV10-3	TRBJ2-1
ASSQISGRAGVEQF	NA	TRBV4-2	TRBJ2-1
ASREPGGTGELF	NA	TRBV6-5	TRBJ2-2
ASSLGPRGSGTEAF	NA	TRBV7-9	TRBJ1-1
ASSKVRASRSVGYGYT	once	TRBV5-5	TRBJ1-2
ASRGDRFEETQY	NA	TRBV5-4	TRBJ2-5
ASSQVSGGTDTQY	once	TRBV4-3	TRBJ2-3
ASSLTSSHQETQY	NA	TRBV6-6	TRBJ2-5
ASSQAGADSKMNTEAF	NA	TRBV4-3	TRBJ1-1
ASSFRGLNTEAF	NA	TRBV28	TRBJ1-1
ASSQETLGSGGYT	NA	TRBV4-1	TRBJ1-2
ASSLLTGGATGELF	NA	TRBV5-1	TRBJ2-2
ASSVISGTGELF	NA	TRBV6-4	TRBJ2-2
ASRDGTQETQY	NA	TRBV5-1	TRBJ2-5
ASSQERGARGNTIY	NA	TRBV14	TRBJ1-3
ASSGDRGIEETQY	NA	TRBV9	TRBJ2-5
ASSSGQETQY	NA	TRBV9	TRBJ2-5
SVEDLTPYGYT	NA	TRBV29-1	TRBJ1-2
SVFAGVYSYT	NA	TRBV29-1	TRBJ1-2
ASSGHGDEQY	NA	TRBV11-3	TRBJ2-7
ASSLGEMGYGYT	few	TRBV7-8	TRBJ1-2
ASSRTATGASTDTQY	NA	TRBV7-2	TRBJ2-3
ASSLMADTQY	NA	TRBV7-9	TRBJ2-3
ASSLVGIEKLF	NA	TRBV5-8	TRBJ1-4
ASSPSDRFVSNQPQH	NA	TRBV9	TRBJ1-5
ASSLRAGRAYEQY	NA	TRBV27	TRBJ2-7
AWSVTGNTIY	NA	TRBV30	TRBJ1-3
ASSQDGTGSSGANVLT	NA	TRBV4-1	TRBJ2-6
ASSHDSAPLYGYT	many	TRBV11-2	TRBJ1-2
AWSVGSATGYT	NA	TRBV30	TRBJ1-2
ASSLVGQTSEQY	NA	TRBV7-9	TRBJ2-7
ASRRRGTREKLF	few	TRBV7-2	TRBJ1-4
AIRPTGGEGYT	NA	TRBV10-3	TRBJ1-2
ASSVAGTGVRAF	NA	TRBV7-9	TRBJ1-1
ASSPRGMNTEAF	NA	TRBV18	TRBJ1-1